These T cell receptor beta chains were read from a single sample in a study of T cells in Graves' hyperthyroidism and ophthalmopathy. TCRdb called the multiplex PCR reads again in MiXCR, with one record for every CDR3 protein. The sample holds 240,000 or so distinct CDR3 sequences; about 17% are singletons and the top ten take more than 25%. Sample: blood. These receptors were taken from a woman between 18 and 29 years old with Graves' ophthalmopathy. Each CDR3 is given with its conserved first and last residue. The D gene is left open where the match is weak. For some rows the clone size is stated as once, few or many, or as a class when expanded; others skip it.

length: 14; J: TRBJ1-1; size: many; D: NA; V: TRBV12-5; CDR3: CASVPDQGNTEAFF; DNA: TGTGCTAGTGTTCCAGACCAGGGGAACACTGAAGCTTTCTTT
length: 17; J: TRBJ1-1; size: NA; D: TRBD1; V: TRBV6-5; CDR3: CASSSKDRGLWNTEAFF; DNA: TGTGCCAGCAGTTCCAAGGACAGGGGGCTTTGGAACACTGAAGCTTTCTTT
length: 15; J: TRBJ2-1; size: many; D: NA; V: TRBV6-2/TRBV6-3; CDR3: CASSYYSSRHNEQFF; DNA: TGTGCCAGCAGTTACTACTCTAGCAGACACAATGAGCAGTTCTTC
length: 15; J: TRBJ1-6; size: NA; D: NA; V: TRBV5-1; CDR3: CASSLDAVYNSPLHF; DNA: TGCGCCAGCAGCTTGGACGCAGTATATAATTCACCCCTCCACTTT
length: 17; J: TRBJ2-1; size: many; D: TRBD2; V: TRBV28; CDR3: CASRPPGGTSGINEQFF; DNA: TGTGCCAGCAGGCCGCCGGGTGGGACTAGCGGGATCAATGAGCAGTTCTTC
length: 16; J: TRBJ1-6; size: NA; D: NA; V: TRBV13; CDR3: CASSPRGSPGNSPLHF; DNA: TGTGCCAGCAGCCCAAGGGGGAGTCCGGGCAATTCACCCCTCCACTTT
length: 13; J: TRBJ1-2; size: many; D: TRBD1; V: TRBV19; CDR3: CASSERRTGGYTF; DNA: TGTGCCAGTAGCGAGAGACGGACAGGTGGCTACACCTTC
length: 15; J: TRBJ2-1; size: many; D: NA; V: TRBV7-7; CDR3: CASSDISTSINEQFF; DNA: TGTGCTAGCAGCGACATCTCAACTAGCATCAATGAGCAGTTCTTC
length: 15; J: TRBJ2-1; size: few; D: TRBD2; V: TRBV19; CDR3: CASSILAGVHNEQFF; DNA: TGTGCCAGTAGTATACTAGCGGGAGTCCACAATGAGCAGTTCTTC
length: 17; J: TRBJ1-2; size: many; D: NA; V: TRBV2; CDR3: CASSEAGPGRANYGYTF; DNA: TGTGCCAGCAGTGAAGCCGGCCCCGGCAGGGCTAACTATGGCTACACCTTC
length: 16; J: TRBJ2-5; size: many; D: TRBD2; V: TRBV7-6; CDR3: CASSTASGGNQETQYF; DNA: TGTGCCAGCAGCACAGCTAGCGGGGGGAATCAAGAGACCCAGTACTTC
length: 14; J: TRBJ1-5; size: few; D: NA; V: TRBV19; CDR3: CASSLGGNTQPQHF; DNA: TGTGCCAGTAGCCTTGGGGGGAACACTCAGCCCCAGCATTTT